The present T cell receptor beta chain was sequenced within a study of shared clonotypes between healthy human individuals. About this clone itself: What it binds is not known.

Recent acute infections and vaccinations were absent in the healthy HIV-negative adult donors. From CD4+ cells came CD45RA+ naive and CD45RA-negative memory subsets. The study's findings and limits: Though the depth was large, rarefaction showed that sorted-subset sequencing was incomplete. Generally, estimated richness proved larger in naive subsets than it did in memory subsets.

Clones were sequenced by immunoSEQ multiplex PCR, and TCRdb holds only the in-frame ones, with some missing. This sample has around 2.5 million clones, with under 95% found just once. What was sequenced was naive CD4+ T cells from PBMCs. This sample's subset: CD45RA+ positively selected. This sequence originates from a man aged 18 to 29 in good health. Some clones in this sample may be carry-over from other donors' samples.

CDR3 sequence reads: CASSLEGWAFF. CDR3 nucleotides: TGTGCCAGCAGCTTAGAAGGGTGGGCTTTCTTT. The V and J genes are TRBV7-9 and TRBJ1-1; the D is unclear. In germline, CDR1 is SEHNR, CDR2 FQNEAQ (reference sequence). The ends were cut back, 1 base at V and 11 bases at J, with 8 bases in the middle. This CDR3 has 11 amino acids.